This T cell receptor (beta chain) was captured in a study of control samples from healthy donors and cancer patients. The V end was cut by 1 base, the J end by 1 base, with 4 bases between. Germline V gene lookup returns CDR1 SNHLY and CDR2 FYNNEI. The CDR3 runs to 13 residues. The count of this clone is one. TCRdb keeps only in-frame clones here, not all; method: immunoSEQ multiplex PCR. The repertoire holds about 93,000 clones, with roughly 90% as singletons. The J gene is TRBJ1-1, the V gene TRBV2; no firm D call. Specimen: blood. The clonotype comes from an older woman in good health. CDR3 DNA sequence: TGTGCCAGCAGTGAAGTTGGGAACACTGAAGCTTTCTTT. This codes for CASSEVGNTEAFF.